A single sample gave rise to the 25 T cell receptor beta chains below, sequenced in a study of blood T cell repertoires in COVID-19. This table comes from immunoSEQ multiplex PCR, and its TCRdb copy is limited to in-frame clones, with some not included. The table includes roughly 100,000 clones, 85% to 95% detected once. The source material was peripheral blood. The receptors were sampled from a woman in her forties or fifties in a cohort sampled during active COVID-19.

This chain uses TRBV7-9 with TRBJ2-1; the match to TRBD2 covers 11 bases. The CDR3 runs 15 residues. V shed 5 bases, J shed 9 bases, and the junction held 9 bases outside the gene matches. Germline V gives CDR1 SEHNR, CDR2 FQNEAQ (reference sequence). The CDR3 DNA reads as TGTGCCAGCAGCGTAACTAGCGGGAGCATTTTTGAGCAGTTCTTC. Protein product: CASSVTSGSIFEQFF.

This clone was detected only once. The rearrangement links TRBV5-1 to TRBJ1-4, with TRBD1 matching 9 bases. Germline trimming cut 4 bases from V and 8 bases from J; bases unmatched to any gene: 9. This CDR3 is built from 15 residues. Germline CDR1 and CDR2: SGHRS and YFSETQ. The CDR3 nucleotides are TGCGCCAGCAGCCTCAGGACAGGGGTTGGCGAAAAACTGTTTTTT. This gives the protein CASSLRTGVGEKLFF.

In this sample, this clone turned up once. V usage is TRBV7-9 and J usage is TRBJ2-7; 8 bases match TRBD2. This CDR3 region has 16 residues. The ends lost 5 bases at V and 6 bases at J; junction bases unmatched: 15. CDR1 is SEHNR and CDR2 is FQNEAQ in the germline V gene (reference sequence). CDR3 sequence: CASSRPGGGPFSEQYF. The DNA for the CDR3 is TGTGCCAGCAGCCGCCCCGGCGGGGGGCCGTTCAGCGAGCAGTACTTC.

CDR3 bases: TGCGCCAGCAGCTTGGGCGGGGGAAGCTCTGGAAACACCATATATTTT. It translates to CASSLGGGSSGNTIYF. The rearrangement joins TRBV5-1 to TRBJ1-3; a weak D match, TRBD1 (5 bases). The V gene lost 0 bases and the J gene lost 0 bases, with 10 bases spanning the gap. The CDR3 length is 16 residues. Germline V CDR1 and CDR2: SGHRS, YFSETQ.

As DNA, the CDR3 is TGTGCCAGCAGCTCAACTTGGACTGAAGCTTTCTTT. As protein: CASSSTWTEAFF. The chain employs TRBV28 and TRBJ1-1; D uncertain. Trimming took 6 bases from V and 5 from J, leaving 10 bases between them. In germline, CDR1 is MDHEN, CDR2 SYDVKM. The CDR3 consists of 12 residues.

This chain links TRBV19 with TRBJ1-1, with D possibly matching TRBD1 (5 bases). The V and J ends lost 8 bases and 4 bases respectively, with 11 bases between them. Germline CDR1 and CDR2: LNHDA and SQIVND (reference sequence). The CDR3 runs to 12 residues. The chain's CDR3 is CASVIGGTEAFF. For the CDR3, the DNA is TGTGCCAGTGTGATCGGGGGCACTGAAGCTTTCTTT. Filled out from reference TRBV19 and TRBJ1-1, the complete variable domain reads DGGITQSPKYLFRKEGQNVTLSCEQNLNHDAMYWYRQDPGQGLRLIYYSQIVNDFQKGDIAEGYSVSREKKESFPLTVTSAQKNPTAFYLCASVIGGTEAFFGQGTRLTVV.

The chain recombines TRBV5-1 with TRBJ2-2; D may be TRBD2 (6 bases). CDR3 length equals 15 residues. Between the trimmed V and J ends, which lost 3 bases and 4 bases, there was a span of 13 bases. In germline, CDR1 is SGHRS, CDR2 YFSETQ. CDR3 residues: CASSWGRGSTGELFF. For the CDR3, the DNA is TGCGCCAGCAGCTGGGGCCGGGGGAGCACCGGGGAGCTGTTTTTT.

The chain recombines TRBV6-5 with TRBJ2-7, with a weak D call TRBD1 (5 bases). Germline CDR1 reads MNHEY; CDR2 reads SVGAGI. Trimming took 8 bases from V and 4 from J, leaving 18 bases between them. The CDR3 consists of 14 residues. CDR3 in amino acids: CASSPRQLKYEQYF. The DNA for the CDR3 is TGTGCCAGCTCCCCCCGACAGTTGAAGTACGAGCAGTACTTC.

The chain links TRBV4-2 to TRBJ2-1; the D gene is possibly TRBD2 (6 bases). V gave up 1 base and J gave up 10 bases, with 17 bases separating them. Looked up from germline, CDR1 is LGHNA and CDR2 is YNFKEQ. The length of the CDR3 is 15 residues. The CDR3 here is CASSQVEAKGGEQFF. In DNA, the CDR3 is TGTGCCAGCAGCCAAGTGGAGGCCAAAGGAGGGGAGCAGTTCTTC.

This chain uses TRBV9 with TRBJ2-7, with D uncertain. The CDR3 is made up of 14 amino acids. Germline V CDR1 and CDR2: SGDLS, YYNGEE. The V end lost 0 bases, the J end lost 4 bases, and 11 bases lay between the germline ends. CDR3 region: CASSVDGLNYEQYF. CDR3 nucleotides: TGTGCCAGCAGCGTAGACGGTCTGAATTACGAGCAGTACTTC.

The gene calls are TRBV29-1 and TRBJ2-1; 10 bases line up with TRBD2. Germline CDR1 SQVTM, CDR2 ANQGSEA. The CDR3 sequence is 13 residues long. V shed 8 bases, J shed 9 bases, and the junction held 10 bases outside the gene matches. CDR3 nucleotides: TGCAGCTCCGTGGCTAGCGGGAGTAGTGAGCAGTTCTTC. This gives the protein CSSVASGSSEQFF.

The chain links TRBV27 to TRBJ1-5, with 7 bases matching TRBD1. The CDR3 covers 17 residues. Germline CDR1 reads MNHEY; CDR2 reads SMNVEV (reference sequence). V trimming: 5 bases; J trimming: 0 bases; junction bases outside the gene matches: 10. CDR3 nucleotide sequence: TGTGCCAGCAGTCGCCGGGACAGCCCTTATAGCAATCAGCCCCAGCATTTT. Translating gives CASSRRDSPYSNQPQHF.

V usage is TRBV19 and J usage is TRBJ1-3, with a weak D call TRBD1 (6 bases). Trimming removed 2 bases at V and 2 bases at J, with 16 bases between. The V gene's germline CDR1 is LNHDA and CDR2 SQIVND (reference sequence). The CDR3 length is 17 residues. CDR3 loop: CASSIPLTGIAGNTIYF. As DNA, the CDR3 is TGTGCCAGTAGTATACCGCTGACAGGTATAGCTGGAAACACCATATATTTT.

The CDR3 reads CASRTLADYYQETQYF. CDR3 DNA: TGTGCCAGCAGGACTCTAGCGGATTACTACCAAGAGACCCAGTACTTC. The V and J genes are TRBV28 and TRBJ2-5, with 7 bases that match TRBD2. The CDR3 is 16 residues long. V was pared by 6 bases and J by 0 bases, with 10 bases of the junction left unmatched. Germline V CDR1 and CDR2: MDHEN, SYDVKM.

The gene calls are TRBV6-5 and TRBJ2-7; 7 bases are shared with TRBD1. This CDR3 is built from 15 residues. Germline V lookup: CDR1 MNHEY, CDR2 SVGAGI. V shed 7 bases and J 4 bases; nucleotides not matched to a gene: 13. The CDR3, as DNA: TGTGCCAGCACCAAGAACCACGGGACAGCATACGAGCAGTACTTC. Protein sequence: CASTKNHGTAYEQYF.

The chain links TRBV7-9 to TRBJ2-3, with D possibly TRBD2 on 6 matching bases. Germline loops: CDR1 SEHNR, CDR2 FQNEAQ (reference sequence). The CDR3 loop spans 16 amino acids. V lost 1 base, J lost 2 bases, and 13 bases lay in between. The CDR3 region is CASSLVRDSSTDTQYF. CDR3 nucleotide sequence: TGTGCCAGCAGCTTAGTACGGGACTCCTCCACAGATACGCAGTATTTT.

The J gene is TRBJ2-3, the V gene TRBV3-1 (or the pseudogene TRBV3-2); TRBD2 aligns across 11 bases. The germline gives CDR1 LGHDT, CDR2 YNNKEL (reference sequence). Unmatched junction bases numbered 19, after V lost 1 base and J lost 7 bases. The CDR3 is 20 residues long. CDR3 sequence (DNA): TGTGCCAGCAGCCAAGTTCGATCGCCCTACGTAGCGGGGGGGAAATATACGCAGTATTTT. This codes for CASSQVRSPYVAGGKYTQYF.

This clone was recorded only once. This chain uses TRBV5-1 with TRBJ2-5, with a tentative D call TRBD1 (6 bases). V lost 4 bases, J lost 2 bases, and 12 bases lay in between. The CDR3 is 14 amino acids. From germline, CDR1 is SGHRS and CDR2 YFSETQ. CDR3 DNA: TGCGCCAGCAGCCCCCGACAGGATCAAGAGACCCAGTACTTC. Its protein is CASSPRQDQETQYF.

This clone was counted once. The genes are TRBV29-1 and TRBJ2-5, with TRBD1 as a possible D gene (5 bases). The ends were cut back, 5 bases at V and 5 bases at J, with 18 bases in the middle. Looked up from germline, CDR1 is SQVTM and CDR2 is ANQGSEA. The CDR3 extends over 14 amino acids. CDR3 region: CSVLGQGILETQYF. CDR3 nucleotides: TGCAGCGTTCTCGGTCAGGGTATATTGGAGACCCAGTACTTC. Full variable domain (missing parts from reference TRBV29-1 and TRBJ2-5): SAVISQKPSRDICQRGTSLTIQCQVDSQVTMMFWYRQQPGQSLTLIATANQGSEATYESGFVIDKFPISRPNLTFSTLTVSNMSPEDSSIYLCSVLGQGILETQYFGPGTRLLVL.

The chain links TRBV19 to TRBJ1-1; 10 nucleotides align to TRBD1. Germline V gene data show CDR1 as LNHDA and CDR2 as SQIVND (reference sequence). J gave up 7 bases and V 3 bases, and 5 bases lay outside the gene matches. The CDR3 totals 14 residues. CDR3 region: CASSMMGQGIEAFF. CDR3 DNA: TGTGCCAGTAGTATGATGGGACAGGGGATTGAAGCTTTCTTT. The full variable domain, with the rest looked up from reference TRBV19 and TRBJ1-1, is DGGITQSPKYLFRKEGQNVTLSCEQNLNHDAMYWYRQDPGQGLRLIYYSQIVNDFQKGDIAEGYSVSREKKESFPLTVTSAQKNPTAFYLCASSMMGQGIEAFFGQGTRLTVV.

The V and J genes are TRBV11-3 and TRBJ2-1; 15 bases align to TRBD2. The CDR3 extends over 17 amino acids. Trimming removed 4 bases from V and 9 bases from J; junction bases left unmatched: 10. Germline loops: CDR1 SGHNT, CDR2 YENEEA. CDR3 bases: TGTGCCAGCAGCTCTTCCTGGACTAGCGGGGGGGATTCTGAGCAGTTCTTC. Translated: CASSSSWTSGGDSEQFF.

The V and J genes are TRBV10-3 and TRBJ1-3; 10 nucleotides align to TRBD1. This CDR3 comprises 15 residues. Germline values: CDR1 ENHRY, CDR2 SYGVKD. V shed 6 bases and J 4 bases; nucleotides not matched to a gene: 6. CDR3 loop: CAISPGQGSGNTIYF. The CDR3 DNA sequence: TGTGCCATCAGCCCGGGACAGGGGTCAGGAAACACCATATATTTT.

The CDR3 is CASSTGQDNSPLHF. CDR3 bases: TGTGCCAGCAGTACCGGACAGGATAATTCACCCCTCCACTTT. This chain uses TRBV2 with TRBJ1-6; the match to TRBD1 covers 7 bases. Trimming removed 5 bases from V and 5 bases from J; junction bases left unmatched: 3. The CDR3 sequence is 14 residues long. CDR1 and CDR2 from the germline V gene are SNHLY and FYNNEI.

V and J are TRBV15 and TRBJ2-3; 14 bases are a match to TRBD2. V trimming: 1 base; J trimming: 6 bases; junction bases outside the gene matches: 9. The germline CDR1 and CDR2 sequences are LNHNV and YYDKDF (reference sequence). The CDR3 covers 18 residues. As DNA, the CDR3 is TGTGCCACCAGCAGAGTCCCGGGACTAGCGGGAGTGCCGGATACGCAGTATTTT. Its translation is CATSRVPGLAGVPDTQYF.

The count of this clone is one. The chain joins TRBV7-8 to TRBJ2-7, with a tentative D call TRBD2 (5 bases). Germline V lookup: CDR1 SGHVS, CDR2 FQNEAQ. Trimming shortened V by 2 bases and J by 5 bases, and 10 bases separated the two germline ends. This CDR3 has 13 residues. CDR3 DNA: TGTGCCAGCAGCTTATCCGGGGTAGACGAGCAGTACTTC. It translates to CASSLSGVDEQYF.